These 26 T cell receptor beta chains originate from one sample sequenced in a study of cytotoxic CD8 clonotypes in ibrutinib-treated CLL. The assay was immunoSEQ multiplex PCR, and TCRdb's table has in-frame clones only and misses some. Of about 84,000 clones in the sample, about 86% were seen once. Sample: PBMCs, taken before ibrutinib treatment. The receptors originated from a human donor with chronic lymphocytic leukemia.

The V and J genes are TRBV29-1 and TRBJ2-6; tentatively, D is TRBD2 (5 bases). This CDR3 has 12 residues. V was shortened by 7 bases and J by 2 bases, with 6 bases between the two germline ends. The V gene's germline CDR1 is SQVTM and CDR2 ANQGSEA. DNA of the CDR3: TGCAGCGCCGGGACTGGGGCCAACGTCCTGACTTTC. Its translation: CSAGTGANVLTF.

The chain carries TRBV28 and TRBJ2-1; 10 bases are shared with TRBD2. Germline CDR1 and CDR2: MDHEN and SYDVKM. The CDR3 covers 15 residues. The J segment lost 7 bases and the V segment lost 1 base, leaving 4 bases of the junction unmatched. DNA of the CDR3: TGTGCCAGCAGTTTATACAGCGGGGGGGATAATGAGCAGTTCTTC. It specifies CASSLYSGGDNEQFF.

The gene calls are TRBV7-2 and TRBJ2-1; 10 nucleotides match TRBD2. The CDR3 is made up of 14 amino acids. V lost 6 bases, J lost 10 bases, and 9 bases stayed unmatched. Germline V gene lookup returns CDR1 SGHTA and CDR2 FQGNSA. This chain's CDR3 is CASRRAGGPGEQFF. CDR3 nucleotides: TGTGCCAGCAGACGAGCGGGAGGGCCAGGGGAGCAGTTCTTC.

This chain connects TRBV7-9 to TRBJ1-2, with TRBD1 matching 7 bases. CDR1 SEHNR and CDR2 FQNEAQ come from the germline V gene (reference sequence). CDR3 size: 15 residues. V was pared by 1 base and J by 6 bases, with 8 bases of the junction left unmatched. The CDR3 coding sequence is TGTGCCAGCAGCTTAGTTGAAACAGGGGTTAATGGCTACACCTTC. Its translation: CASSLVETGVNGYTF.

V is TRBV9 and J is TRBJ2-3, with D tentatively TRBD2 (5 bases). This CDR3 region has 17 residues. Trimming removed 3 bases at V and 3 bases at J, with 20 bases between. Germline values: CDR1 SGDLS, CDR2 YYNGEE. The CDR3 DNA sequence: TGTGCCAGCAGCGCCCCGACGGCGGGCGTACCTACAGATACGCAGTATTTT. Amino acid sequence: CASSAPTAGVPTDTQYF.

The J gene is TRBJ1-4, the V gene TRBV6-1; D unresolved. The V and J ends lost 6 bases and 8 bases respectively, with 19 bases between them. Germline V gene lookup returns CDR1 MNHNS and CDR2 SASEGT. The CDR3 runs to 15 residues. CDR3: CASREKEPRGEKLFF. The CDR3 DNA follows: TGTGCCAGCAGAGAGAAGGAGCCCCGTGGGGAAAAACTGTTTTTT.

The V and J genes are TRBV28 and TRBJ2-1; 9 nucleotides line up with TRBD1. Looked up from germline, CDR1 is MDHEN and CDR2 is SYDVKM. The CDR3 spans 18 residues. The V gene end was trimmed by 2 bases and the J gene end by 5 bases; junction bases not matched to a gene: 13. CDR3 nucleotide sequence: TGTGCCAGCAGTTTAGCCGCAATGGGACAGGGCTTCAACAATGAGCAGTTCTTC. Translated: CASSLAAMGQGFNNEQFF.

The chain couples TRBV6-5 to TRBJ2-2; perhaps D is TRBD1 or TRBD2 (5 bases each). V lost 2 bases and J lost 7, with 11 bases in between. CDR1 and CDR2 from the germline V gene are MNHEY and SVGAGI. The CDR3 runs to 14 residues. CDR3 loop: CASSYLRGGGELFF. Written as DNA, the CDR3 is TGTGCCAGCAGTTACCTTCGGGGCGGCGGGGAGCTGTTTTTT.

This clone was detected only once. This chain links TRBV6-1 with TRBJ2-7; 10 nucleotides match TRBD2. Germline V gene data show CDR1 as MNHNS and CDR2 as SASEGT. V trimming: 1 base; J trimming: 7 bases; junction bases outside the gene matches: 7. CDR3 length: 15 amino acids. The CDR3 sequence: CASSEVALAGIEQYF. The CDR3 DNA reads TGTGCCAGCAGTGAAGTCGCACTAGCGGGGATTGAGCAGTACTTC.

The rearrangement uses TRBV5-1 and TRBJ2-1, with TRBD2 matching over 13 bases. Germline CDR1 and CDR2: SGHRS and YFSETQ. V gave up 4 bases and J gave up 14 bases; unmatched junction bases: 18. The CDR3 totals 17 residues. The chain's CDR3 is CASSMATKGTSGNQEFF. CDR3 nucleotide sequence: TGCGCCAGCAGCATGGCTACGAAAGGGACTAGCGGGAATCAAGAGTTCTTC.

This clone was counted a single time. The chain recombines TRBV4-2 with TRBJ2-1, with TRBD2 as a possible D gene (5 bases). The CDR3 contains 13 residues. In germline, CDR1 is LGHNA, CDR2 YNFKEQ. The ends were cut back, 2 bases at V and 7 bases at J, with 9 bases in the middle. CDR3 sequence reads: CASSQPPGNEQFF. For the CDR3, the DNA is TGTGCCAGCAGCCAACCTCCGGGGAATGAGCAGTTCTTC.

The chain employs TRBV9 and TRBJ2-1; TRBD2 aligns across 15 bases. The V gene end was trimmed by 3 bases and the J gene end by 5 bases; junction bases not matched to a gene: 6. CDR3 length: 17 amino acids. Germline assignment: CDR1 SGDLS and CDR2 YYNGEE. This CDR3 is CASSAGGLAGGHNEQFF. CDR3 nucleotides: TGTGCCAGCAGCGCCGGAGGACTAGCGGGAGGGCACAATGAGCAGTTCTTC.

V and J are TRBV6-1 and TRBJ1-1, with a possible D match to TRBD1 (5 bases). This CDR3 has 14 amino acids. CDR1 is MNHNS, CDR2 SASEGT, per germline. V was shortened by 6 bases and J by 3 bases, with 14 bases between the two germline ends. As DNA, the CDR3 is TGTGCCAGCAGGGGGACTTTTAAGGACACTGAAGCTTTCTTT. The encoded protein is CASRGTFKDTEAFF.

The chain links TRBV6-5 to TRBJ2-2; possible D gene TRBD2, 6 bases. The V end was cut by 8 bases, the J end by 5 bases, with 12 bases between. CDR3 length: 13 amino acids. Germline CDR1 MNHEY, CDR2 SVGAGI. CDR3 protein: CASSASATGELFF. The CDR3, as DNA: TGTGCCAGCTCTGCTAGCGCGACCGGGGAGCTGTTTTTT.

This chain links TRBV19 with TRBJ2-1, with D unresolved. Germline V CDR1 and CDR2: LNHDA, SQIVND (reference sequence). CDR3 length equals 12 residues. Trimming cost V 6 bases and J 6 bases, with 9 bases left between them. The CDR3 DNA reads TGTGCCAGTAGACCTGGCCCCAATGAGCAGTTCTTC. Amino acids: CASRPGPNEQFF. Looking up the rest from reference TRBV19 and TRBJ2-1 gives the full variable domain: DGGITQSPKYLFRKEGQNVTLSCEQNLNHDAMYWYRQDPGQGLRLIYYSQIVNDFQKGDIAEGYSVSREKKESFPLTVTSAQKNPTAFYLCASRPGPNEQFFGPGTRLTVL.

The J gene is TRBJ2-3, the V gene TRBV5-1; D is tentatively TRBD1 or TRBD2 (6 bases each). The CDR3 has 16 amino acids. V lost 0 bases to trimming and J lost 1 base, with 12 bases between them. Germline V gives CDR1 SGHRS, CDR2 YFSETQ. CDR3: CASSLEGGSGTDTQYF. The CDR3 nucleotides are TGCGCCAGCAGCTTGGAGGGGGGATCTGGCACAGATACGCAGTATTTT. The variable domain in full, with the rest retrieved from reference TRBV5-1 and TRBJ2-3, is KAGVTQTPRYLIKTRGQQVTLSCSPISGHRSVSWYQQTPGQGLQFLFEYFSETQRNKGNFPGRFSGRQFSNSRSEMNVSTLELGDSALYLCASSLEGGSGTDTQYFGPGTRLTVL.

V gene TRBV18 combines with J gene TRBJ1-1; TRBD1 is a possible D gene (6 bases). This CDR3 contains 15 residues. CDR1 and CDR2 from the germline V gene are KGHSH and LQKENI. Trimming removed 4 bases from V and 3 bases from J, with 15 bases in between. CDR3: CASSLLYREDTEAFF. CDR3 in DNA: TGTGCCAGCTCACTCTTGTACAGGGAGGACACTGAAGCTTTCTTT.

This clone was seen a handful of times. V gene TRBV5-1 combines with J gene TRBJ2-3; D perhaps matches TRBD2 (6 bases). The V end lost 7 bases, the J end lost 2 bases, and 17 bases lay between the germline ends. The CDR3 has 15 residues. Germline CDR1 is SGHRS and CDR2 is YFSETQ. CDR3 nucleotides: TGCGCCAGCTCCCTCGGGGACTTCCCCACAGATACGCAGTATTTT. This gives the protein CASSLGDFPTDTQYF.

The V call is TRBV30, the J call TRBJ2-1, with D perhaps TRBD2 (6 bases). Germline CDR1 is GTSNPN and CDR2 is SVGIG (reference sequence). V was cut by 4 bases and J by 4 bases, with 14 bases left in between. This CDR3 is built from 14 residues. The CDR3 loop reads CAWTSGFGYNEQFF. The CDR3 DNA reads TGTGCCTGGACCAGCGGGTTCGGGTACAATGAGCAGTTCTTC.

The chain has TRBV27 and TRBJ1-4, with a weak D call TRBD1 (5 bases). V was pared by 6 bases and J by 1 base, with 12 bases between. Germline CDR1 MNHEY, CDR2 SMNVEV (reference sequence). There are 15 residues in the CDR3. This chain's CDR3 is CASSTMGVTNEKLFF. The CDR3 nucleotides read TGTGCCAGCAGCACCATGGGGGTAACTAATGAAAAACTGTTTTTT.

The CDR3 sequence is CASFQRTGYEQYF. DNA of the CDR3: TGTGCCAGCTTCCAGCGGACTGGCTACGAGCAGTACTTC. This rearrangement joins TRBV28 to TRBJ2-7; D is perhaps TRBD2 (5 bases). CDR3 length: 13 amino acids. Germline V lookup: CDR1 MDHEN, CDR2 SYDVKM. Trimming cost V 8 bases and J 3 bases, with 14 bases left between them.

This clone has just one count. The chain recombines TRBV25-1 with TRBJ2-7, with D possibly matching TRBD2 (7 bases). Trimming left V 3 bases short and J 7 bases short, with 19 bases between. Germline V gene lookup returns CDR1 MGHDK and CDR2 SYGVNS. The CDR3 totals 15 residues. CDR3 nucleotides: TGTGCCAGCAGTGATTCGGGGGGCGGGTCGAGGGAGCAGTACTTC. This sequence encodes CASSDSGGGSREQYF.

CDR3 amino acids: CATKTGRLTNEQFF. DNA of the CDR3: TGTGCCACCAAAACCGGGCGGCTCACCAATGAGCAGTTCTTC. This rearrangement joins TRBV27 to TRBJ2-1, with D uncertain. CDR1 and CDR2 from the germline V gene are MNHEY and SMNVEV (reference sequence). The CDR3 has 14 residues. V lost 10 bases to trimming and J lost 6 bases, with 19 bases between them.

This chain joins TRBV7-8 and TRBJ1-1; TRBD1 agrees at 10 bases. The CDR3 is made up of 16 amino acids. The germline CDR1 and CDR2 sequences are SGHVS and FQNEAQ. V shed 4 bases and J 0 bases; nucleotides not matched to a gene: 5. This CDR3 is CASSSGTGAMNTEAFF. In nucleotides, the CDR3 is TGTGCCAGCAGCTCCGGGACAGGGGCTATGAACACTGAAGCTTTCTTT.

This clone was seen a single time. The chain uses TRBV4-1 and TRBJ1-1; 7 bases line up with TRBD1. Trimming at V came to 1 base and at J to 7 bases, leaving 15 bases not matched to a gene. The germline CDR1 and CDR2 sequences are MGHRA and YSYEKL. The CDR3 has 17 residues. CDR3 sequence: CASSQGQGQMGTIEAFF. The CDR3 DNA sequence: TGCGCCAGCAGCCAAGGACAGGGTCAAATGGGAACAATTGAAGCTTTCTTT.

The chain is built from TRBV7-2 and TRBJ2-7, with D unclear. Trimming took off 3 bases at V and 3 bases at J, with 3 bases between the two ends. Germline V lookup: CDR1 SGHTA, CDR2 FQGNSA. The CDR3 has 11 residues. Written as DNA, the CDR3 is TGTGCCAGCAGCTTTGACTACGAGCAGTACTTC. Translating it yields CASSFDYEQYF.